This TCR beta chain is from a study of CD8+CD57+ T cells in acquired aplastic anemia. Only patients with CD8+CD57+ cell expansion on flow cytometry were chosen for sequencing. No therapy was given to patients before blood sampling. The use of genomic DNA as template underpinned the TCR beta VDJ and CDR3 profiling. Via MiXCR, TCRdb re-called the reads, giving one row per CDR3 protein. The sample lists approximately 150,000 distinct CDR3 sequences, around 50% occurring once. V was pared by 8 bases and J by 0 bases, with 9 bases between. The germline V gene encodes CDR1 KGHDR and CDR2 SFDVKD. CDR3 length equals 13 residues.

The clonotype comes from a human donor with aplastic anemia. Sequenced: sorted CD4+, CD8+, or CD8+CD57+ T cells (not recorded which) from PBMCs. The chain uses TRBV24-1 and TRBJ1-1; D ambiguous. The chain's CDR3 is CATTEGVNTEAFF. The CDR3 bases are TGTGCCACCACCGAGGGCGTGAACACTGAAGCTTTCTTT.